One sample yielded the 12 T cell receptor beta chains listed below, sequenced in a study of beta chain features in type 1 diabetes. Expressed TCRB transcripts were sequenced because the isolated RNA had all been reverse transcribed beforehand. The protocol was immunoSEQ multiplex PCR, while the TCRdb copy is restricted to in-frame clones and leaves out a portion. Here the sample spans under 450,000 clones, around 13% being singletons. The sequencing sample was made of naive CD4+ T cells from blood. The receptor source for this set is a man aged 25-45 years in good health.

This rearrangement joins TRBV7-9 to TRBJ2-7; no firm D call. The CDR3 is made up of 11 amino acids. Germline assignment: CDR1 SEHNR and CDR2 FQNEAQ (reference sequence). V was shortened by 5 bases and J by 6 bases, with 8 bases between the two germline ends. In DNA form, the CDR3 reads TGTGCCAGCAGCGAAATTGGCGAGCAGTACTTC. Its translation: CASSEIGEQYF.

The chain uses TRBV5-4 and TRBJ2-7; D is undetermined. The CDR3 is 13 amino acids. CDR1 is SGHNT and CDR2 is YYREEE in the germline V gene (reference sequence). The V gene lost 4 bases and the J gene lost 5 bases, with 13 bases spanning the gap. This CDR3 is CASSQSTVDEQYF. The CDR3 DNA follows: TGTGCCAGCAGCCAGAGCACCGTGGACGAGCAGTACTTC.

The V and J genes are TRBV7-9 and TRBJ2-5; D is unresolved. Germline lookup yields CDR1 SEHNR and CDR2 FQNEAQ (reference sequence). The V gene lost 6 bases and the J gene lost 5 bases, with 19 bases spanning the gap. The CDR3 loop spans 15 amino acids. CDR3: CASRQSVGFPETQYF. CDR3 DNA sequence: TGTGCCAGCAGACAATCGGTAGGGTTCCCGGAGACCCAGTACTTC.

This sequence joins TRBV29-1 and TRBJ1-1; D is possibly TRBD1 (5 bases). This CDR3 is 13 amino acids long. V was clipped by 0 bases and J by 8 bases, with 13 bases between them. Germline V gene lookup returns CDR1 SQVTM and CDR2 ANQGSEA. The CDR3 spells CSVEEFGAGEAFF. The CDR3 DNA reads TGCAGCGTTGAAGAATTCGGGGCAGGGGAAGCTTTCTTT.

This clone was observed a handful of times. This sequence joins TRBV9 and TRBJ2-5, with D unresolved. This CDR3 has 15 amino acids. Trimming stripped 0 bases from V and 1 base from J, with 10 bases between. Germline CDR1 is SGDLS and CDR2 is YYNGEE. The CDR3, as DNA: TGTGCCAGCAGCGTAGGTGTGCTGTTCCAAGAGACCCAGTACTTC. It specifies CASSVGVLFQETQYF.

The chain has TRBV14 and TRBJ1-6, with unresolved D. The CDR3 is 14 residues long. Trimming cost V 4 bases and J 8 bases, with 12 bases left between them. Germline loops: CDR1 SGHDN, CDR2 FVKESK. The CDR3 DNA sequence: TGTGCCAGCAGCCCGGGTATTTCTTATTCACCCCTCCACTTT. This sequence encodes CASSPGISYSPLHF.

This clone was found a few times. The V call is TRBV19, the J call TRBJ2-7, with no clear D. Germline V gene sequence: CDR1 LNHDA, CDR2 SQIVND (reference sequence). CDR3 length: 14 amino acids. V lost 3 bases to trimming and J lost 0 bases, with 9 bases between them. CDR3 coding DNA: TGTGCCAGTAGTATGTACCCAACCTCCTACGAGCAGTACGTC. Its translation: CASSMYPTSYEQYV.

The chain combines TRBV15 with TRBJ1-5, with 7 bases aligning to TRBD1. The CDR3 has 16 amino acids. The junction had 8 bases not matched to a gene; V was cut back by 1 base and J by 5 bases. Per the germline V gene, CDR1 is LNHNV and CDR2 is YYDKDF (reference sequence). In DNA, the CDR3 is TGTGCCACCAGCAGAGTCCGGGACAGAACTCATCAGCCCCAGCATTTT. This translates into CATSRVRDRTHQPQHF.

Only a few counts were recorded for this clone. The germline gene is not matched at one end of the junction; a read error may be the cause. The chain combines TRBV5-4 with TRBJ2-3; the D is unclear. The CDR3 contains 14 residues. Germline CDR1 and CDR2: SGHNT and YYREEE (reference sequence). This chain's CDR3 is CASNLKTSTDTQYF. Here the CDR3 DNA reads TGTGCCAGCAACTTGAAGACTAGCACAGATACGCAGTATTTT.

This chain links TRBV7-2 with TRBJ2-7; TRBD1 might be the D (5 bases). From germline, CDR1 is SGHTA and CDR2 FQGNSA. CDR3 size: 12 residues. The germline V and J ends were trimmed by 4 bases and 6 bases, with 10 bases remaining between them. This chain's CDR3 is CASSSGRGEQYF. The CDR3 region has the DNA TGTGCCAGCAGCTCCGGAAGGGGCGAGCAGTACTTC. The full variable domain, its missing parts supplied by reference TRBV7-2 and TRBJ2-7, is GAGVSQSPSNKVTEKGKDVELRCDPISGHTALYWYRQSLGQGLEFLIYFQGNSAPDKSGLPSDRFSAERTGGSVSTLTIQRTQQEDSAVYLCASSSGRGEQYFGPGTRLTVT.

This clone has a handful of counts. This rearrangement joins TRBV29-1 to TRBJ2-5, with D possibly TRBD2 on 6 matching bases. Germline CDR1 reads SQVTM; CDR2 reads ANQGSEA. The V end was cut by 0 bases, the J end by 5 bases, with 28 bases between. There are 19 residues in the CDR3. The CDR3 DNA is TGCAGCGTTGAAGATGCTACCCCCGGAGTAGCGGTATCTTGGGAGACCCAGTACTTC. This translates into CSVEDATPGVAVSWETQYF.

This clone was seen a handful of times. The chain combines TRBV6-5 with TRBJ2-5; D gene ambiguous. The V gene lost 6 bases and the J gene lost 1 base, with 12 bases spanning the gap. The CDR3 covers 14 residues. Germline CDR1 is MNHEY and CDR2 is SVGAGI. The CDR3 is CASRRGGSQETQYF. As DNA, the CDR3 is TGTGCCAGCAGAAGAGGCGGTAGCCAAGAGACCCAGTACTTC.